The rows below give T cell receptor beta chains drawn from one sample of a study of beta chain features in type 1 diabetes. TCRdb's table, derived via immunoSEQ multiplex PCR, lists solely in-frame clones and lacks some. The data contain a few hundred thousand clones, about 13% of them singletons. Specimen: naive CD4+ T cells from blood. The receptors shown here come from a man aged 25 to 40 with type 1 diabetes. Both conserved end residues are part of each CDR3. Fields, in order: J gene, D gene, clone size, V gene, CDR3 DNA, CDR3 protein. D genes are given only for firm matches. Where a row states a size, it is once, few, many or the class of an expanded clone; other rows omit it.

j_gene: TRBJ2-5; d_gene: .; abundance: few; v_gene: TRBV28; CDR3nt: TGTGCCAGCACCCAAGCGGGTCCGGGGACCCAGTACTTC; CDR3aa: CASTQAGPGTQYF
j_gene: TRBJ1-5; d_gene: TRBD1; abundance: .; v_gene: TRBV28; CDR3nt: TGTGCCACCTACAGGGGATCCAATCAGCCCCAGCATTTT; CDR3aa: CATYRGSNQPQHF
j_gene: TRBJ2-3; d_gene: TRBD2; abundance: few; v_gene: TRBV7-2; CDR3nt: TGTGCCAGCAGCTTGGAGTCAGGGCTAGCGGGTACGCAGTATTTT; CDR3aa: CASSLESGLAGTQYF
j_gene: TRBJ1-1; d_gene: .; abundance: .; v_gene: TRBV6-5; CDR3nt: TGTGCCAGCAGGTTAAGCCGCGCGGGGAACACTGAAGCTTTCTTT; CDR3aa: CASRLSRAGNTEAFF
j_gene: TRBJ2-1; d_gene: TRBD2; abundance: .; v_gene: TRBV14; CDR3nt: TGTGCCAGCAGCCGCCGGGACTACGCAAACCAGCAGTTCTTC; CDR3aa: CASSRRDYANQQFF
j_gene: TRBJ2-7; d_gene: .; abundance: .; v_gene: TRBV30; CDR3nt: TGTGCCTGGAGTGCCTGGCGTGAGGCGACGGCCTTGAACGAGCAGTACTTC; CDR3aa: CAWSAWREATALNEQYF
j_gene: TRBJ2-1; d_gene: .; abundance: few; v_gene: TRBV7-3; CDR3nt: TGTGCCAGCAGCATGAGCGGATCAACCTACAATGAGCAGTTCTTC; CDR3aa: CASSMSGSTYNEQFF
j_gene: TRBJ1-1; d_gene: .; abundance: few; v_gene: TRBV7-9; CDR3nt: TGTGCCAGCAGCTCAATAGGAGGAATTCAACCGCCTTTCTTT; CDR3aa: CASSSIGGIQPPFF
j_gene: TRBJ2-1; d_gene: TRBD2; abundance: .; v_gene: TRBV7-2; CDR3nt: TGTGCCAGCACCCCGACTAGCGTATACAATGAGCAGTTCTTC; CDR3aa: CASTPTSVYNEQFF
j_gene: TRBJ2-1; d_gene: .; abundance: .; v_gene: TRBV7-3; CDR3nt: TGTGCCAGCAGCTTAGGTGGCCGAGGCTACAATGAGCAGTTCTTC; CDR3aa: CASSLGGRGYNEQFF
j_gene: TRBJ1-2; d_gene: .; abundance: .; v_gene: TRBV19; CDR3nt: TGTGCCAGTAGTACCCGGGACAAGGCCACTACAGGCTACACCTTC; CDR3aa: CASSTRDKATTGYTF
j_gene: TRBJ2-6; d_gene: TRBD1; abundance: .; v_gene: TRBV19; CDR3nt: TGTGCCAGTAGTCCCGGGACAGGGTCCACTGGGGCCAACGTCCTGACTTTC; CDR3aa: CASSPGTGSTGANVLTF
j_gene: TRBJ1-2; d_gene: TRBD1; abundance: few; v_gene: TRBV4-2; CDR3nt: TGTGCCAGCAGCCAATCCAGGGGGTCTGGAGATGGCTACACCTTC; CDR3aa: CASSQSRGSGDGYTF
j_gene: TRBJ2-2; d_gene: TRBD2; abundance: few; v_gene: TRBV30; CDR3nt: TGTGCCTCCTTACTAGCGCCGGGCACCGGGGAGCTGTTTTTT; CDR3aa: CASLLAPGTGELFF
j_gene: TRBJ2-7; d_gene: .; abundance: few; v_gene: TRBV7-9; CDR3nt: TGTGCCAGCAGCTTCAGGGGTTCGGACGAGCAGTACTTC; CDR3aa: CASSFRGSDEQYF
j_gene: TRBJ2-7; d_gene: .; abundance: .; v_gene: TRBV10-3; CDR3nt: TGTGCCATTTCCCGGGATCCCGCCCTCTACGAGCAGTACTTC; CDR3aa: CAISRDPALYEQYF
j_gene: TRBJ1-2; d_gene: TRBD1; abundance: few; v_gene: TRBV18; CDR3nt: TGTGCCAGCTCACGAGTTTGGGACAGAAACTATGGCTACACCTTC; CDR3aa: CASSRVWDRNYGYTF
j_gene: TRBJ2-5; d_gene: .; abundance: few; v_gene: TRBV7-9; CDR3nt: TGTGCCAGCAGCTTACTAGCCGAGACCCAGTACTTC; CDR3aa: CASSLLAETQYF
j_gene: TRBJ1-1; d_gene: .; abundance: .; v_gene: TRBV2; CDR3nt: TGTGCCAGCAGTAACAGGGTGAACACTGAAGCTTTCTTT; CDR3aa: CASSNRVNTEAFF
j_gene: TRBJ2-5; d_gene: TRBD1; abundance: few; v_gene: TRBV19; CDR3nt: TGTGCCAGTAGTTCCGGACAGGCCTTGGTCCAGTACTTC; CDR3aa: CASSSGQALVQYF
j_gene: TRBJ2-7; d_gene: .; abundance: few; v_gene: TRBV27; CDR3nt: TGTGCCAGCAGTTTAGGTAACAGGGTAGGACGGACCTACGAGCAGTACTTC; CDR3aa: CASSLGNRVGRTYEQYF
j_gene: TRBJ2-3; d_gene: TRBD1; abundance: .; v_gene: TRBV5-1; CDR3nt: TGCGCCAGCAGCCAAGGGACAGCCACAGATACGCAGTATTTT; CDR3aa: CASSQGTATDTQYF
j_gene: TRBJ1-2; d_gene: .; abundance: .; v_gene: TRBV7-8; CDR3nt: TGTGCCAGCAGCTTAGAGCGTATAGTCTATGGCTACACCTTC; CDR3aa: CASSLERIVYGYTF
j_gene: TRBJ2-3; d_gene: .; abundance: .; v_gene: TRBV29-1; CDR3nt: TGCAGCGTTAAACCGTTGACTCCACTCGTGTATCCAGATACGCAGTATTTT; CDR3aa: CSVKPLTPLVYPDTQYF
j_gene: TRBJ1-2; d_gene: .; abundance: .; v_gene: TRBV4-2; CDR3nt: TGTGCCAGCAGCCAAGAGGGCCACTTAGAAAATGGCTACACCTTC; CDR3aa: CASSQEGHLENGYTF
j_gene: TRBJ1-5; d_gene: .; abundance: .; v_gene: TRBV18; CDR3nt: TGTGCCAGCTCACTCTACAGGGATCAGCCCCAGCATTTT; CDR3aa: CASSLYRDQPQHF
j_gene: TRBJ2-5; d_gene: TRBD1; abundance: .; v_gene: TRBV28; CDR3nt: TGTGCCAGCAGACCACCCCTAGGGCGACAGGGTCAAGAGACCCAGTACTTC; CDR3aa: CASRPPLGRQGQETQYF
j_gene: TRBJ2-5; d_gene: TRBD1; abundance: few; v_gene: TRBV5-1; CDR3nt: TGCGCCAGCAGCCGAACCGGGACAGGCCAAGAGACCCAGTACTTC; CDR3aa: CASSRTGTGQETQYF
j_gene: TRBJ2-5; d_gene: TRBD1; abundance: .; v_gene: TRBV5-4; CDR3nt: TGTGCCAGCAGGTTACAGGGGAAGGAAGAGACCCAGTACTTC; CDR3aa: CASRLQGKEETQYF
j_gene: TRBJ2-5; d_gene: TRBD2; abundance: .; v_gene: TRBV4-2; CDR3nt: TGTGCCAGCAGCCCCTCTAGCGGGAGCCGTGAGACCCAGTACTTC; CDR3aa: CASSPSSGSRETQYF
j_gene: TRBJ2-7; d_gene: .; abundance: .; v_gene: TRBV6-1; CDR3nt: TGTGCCAGTCCGGGGGAGCGCTCCTACGAGCAGTACTTC; CDR3aa: CASPGERSYEQYF
j_gene: TRBJ2-7; d_gene: .; abundance: few; v_gene: TRBV6-5; CDR3nt: TGTGCCAGCAGTTACTCGGGGGCCAGCTCCTACGAGCAGTACTTC; CDR3aa: CASSYSGASSYEQYF
j_gene: TRBJ2-3; d_gene: TRBD2; abundance: few; v_gene: TRBV2; CDR3nt: TGTGCCAGCAGTGCGTCTAGCGGGAGTACAGATACGCAGTATTTT; CDR3aa: CASSASSGSTDTQYF
j_gene: TRBJ2-7; d_gene: TRBD2; abundance: few; v_gene: TRBV4-2; CDR3nt: TGTGCCAGCAGCCAAGAGCTAGCGGGCTACTACGAGCAGTACTTC; CDR3aa: CASSQELAGYYEQYF
j_gene: TRBJ1-1; d_gene: TRBD1; abundance: few; v_gene: TRBV6-1; CDR3nt: TGTGCCAGCAGTTTGGGACAGGGGAGGTCTGAAGCTTTCTTT; CDR3aa: CASSLGQGRSEAFF
j_gene: TRBJ2-1; d_gene: .; abundance: few; v_gene: TRBV7-2; CDR3nt: TGTGCCAGCAGCTCCCAACCCAAGCGTGAGCAGTTCTTC; CDR3aa: CASSSQPKREQFF
j_gene: TRBJ2-2; d_gene: .; abundance: .; v_gene: TRBV11-2; CDR3nt: TGTGCCAGCAGACTAGACTTAGCGAGCACCGGGGAGCTGTTTTTT; CDR3aa: CASRLDLASTGELFF
j_gene: TRBJ2-1; d_gene: .; abundance: .; v_gene: TRBV28; CDR3nt: TGTGCCAGCAGTTTAGTTAACAGCAATGAGCAGTTCTTC; CDR3aa: CASSLVNSNEQFF
j_gene: TRBJ2-7; d_gene: .; abundance: .; v_gene: TRBV6-6; CDR3nt: TGTGCCAGCAGACTGCGCGACACAACCTACGAGCAGTACTTC; CDR3aa: CASRLRDTTYEQYF
j_gene: TRBJ2-3; d_gene: TRBD2; abundance: .; v_gene: TRBV9; CDR3nt: TGTGCCAGCAGCGTAGACGAGACTAGCGGGTACACAGATACGCAGTATTTT; CDR3aa: CASSVDETSGYTDTQYF
j_gene: TRBJ1-1; d_gene: TRBD1; abundance: .; v_gene: TRBV7-9; CDR3nt: TGTGCCAGCCCCAAAGGGGACAGGGGGCTTTCTGAAGCTTTCTTT; CDR3aa: CASPKGDRGLSEAFF